The TCR beta chain under discussion was sequenced for a study of cytomegalovirus exposure and HLA in healthy donors. This CDR3 has 15 amino acids. CDR1 and CDR2 (germline): SGDLS, YYNGEE. Trimming left V 0 bases short and J 1 base short, with 10 bases between. In the PCR, 60 Vbeta and 13 Jbeta primers were used. TCRdb's table, derived via immunoSEQ multiplex PCR, lists solely in-frame clones and lacks some. The data show 120,000 to 150,000 clones, approximately 83% seen once. The chain recombines TRBV9 with TRBJ1-2; D possibly corresponds to TRBD1 (5 bases). Specimen: PBMCs. The receptor was derived from a man aged 40-49 years in good health and CMV-seropositive. CDR3 sequence (DNA): TGTGCCAGCAGCGTAGCCGGGGGTTATAACTATGGCTACACCTTC. Protein sequence: CASSVAGGYNYGYTF. Full variable domain (outside the CDR3, taken from reference TRBV9 and TRBJ1-2): DSGVTQTPKHLITATGQRVTLRCSPRSGDLSVYWYQQSLDQGLQFLIQYYNGEERAKGNILERFSAQQFPDLHSELNLSSLELGDSALYFCASSVAGGYNYGYTFGSGTRLTVV.